A selection of T cell receptor beta chains follows, all from one sample in a study of response to subunit inactivated influenza vaccine. TCRdb recomputed calls from the RT-PCR reads with MiXCR, one row per CDR3 protein. The sample contains approximately 500,000 distinct CDR3 sequences, 12% to 15% of which appear only once. The material sequenced was PBMCs from blood, taken 11 to 12 days after vaccination. The source of these receptors is a man aged 45-60 years who received an inactivated influenza vaccine. The CDR3 runs from the conserved cysteine through the conserved F or W. Fields, in order: clone size, V gene, D gene, J gene, CDR3 DNA, CDR3 protein. A D gene is named only where the DNA matches it firmly. The size field is filled for only some rows; it gives once, few, many or a size class.

NA	TRBV5-6	NA	TRBJ2-1	TGTGCCAGCAGCCTAAAGCGCGGGGCTTTCTCCTACAATGAGCAGTTCTTC	CASSLKRGAFSYNEQFF
NA	TRBV5-1	NA	TRBJ2-3	TGCGCCAGCAGCCCATCGACTAGCACAGATACGCAGTATTTT	CASSPSTSTDTQYF
many	TRBV6-5	NA	TRBJ2-1	TGTGCCAGCAAGCGTCCGGGACTTCCTGACAATGAGCAGTTCTTC	CASKRPGLPDNEQFF
few	TRBV27	TRBD1	TRBJ2-5	TGTGCCAGCAGTTTATTGGCACAGGGGGCAGTTTGGACCCAGTACTTC	CASSLLAQGAVWTQYF
few	TRBV4-3	NA	TRBJ2-3	TGCGCCAGCAGCCAAGGGGGGGGGCCACGAGATACGCAGTATTTT	CASSQGGGPRDTQYF
once	TRBV9	TRBD1	TRBJ2-5	TGTGCCTGCAGCAAAGGGACAGATCAAGAGACCCAGTACTTC	CACSKGTDQETQYF
few	TRBV6-2/TRBV6-3	NA	TRBJ2-2	TGTGCCAGCAGTTACCCGGGAGGGACAGGGTTGAACACCGGGGAGCTGTTTTTT	CASSYPGGTGLNTGELFF
NA	TRBV6-1	NA	TRBJ1-2	TGTGCCAGCAGTGAATCAGGAAACAGATACTATGGCTACACCTTC	CASSESGNRYYGYTF
NA	TRBV5-1	TRBD2	TRBJ2-1	TGCGCCAGCAGCTTCCAGGGTAGCGGGGGCGTGAATGAGCAGTTCTTC	CASSFQGSGGVNEQFF
few	TRBV7-6	TRBD2	TRBJ2-1	TGTGCCAGCAGCTTTAGCGGGAGGGGTTTCGAACAGTTCTTC	CASSFSGRGFEQFF
few	TRBV27	TRBD1	TRBJ1-2	TGTGCCAGCAGTTCGATCAGGGGGCTCCTGGGCCTTCGGGACTATGGCTACACCTTC	CASSSIRGLLGLRDYGYTF
few	TRBV20-1	TRBD1	TRBJ1-3	TGCAGTGCTAGACCCGGGACAGACTCTGGAAACACCATATATTTT	CSARPGTDSGNTIYF
NA	TRBV6-5	NA	TRBJ2-7	TGTGCCAGCAGTTACAGATACAGTTCCTACGAGCAGTACTTC	CASSYRYSSYEQYF
few	TRBV3-1	NA	TRBJ1-5	TGTGCCAGCAGCCAGGCGTCCGGGGGTCAGCCCCAGCATTTT	CASSQASGGQPQHF
NA	TRBV4-3	TRBD2	TRBJ2-1	TGCGCCAGCAGCCAAGGGACTAGCGGGGGGGCCCAACAACTGTTCTTC	CASSQGTSGGAQQLFF
few	TRBV6-1	TRBD2	TRBJ2-1	TGTGCCAGCAGCTCCGGGACTAGCGGGGTTTTTGAGCAGTTCTTC	CASSSGTSGVFEQFF
NA	TRBV6-2/TRBV6-3	TRBD2	TRBJ2-7	TGTGCCAGCAGACTAGCGGGGGCCTCCTTCTTC	CASRLAGASFF
NA	TRBV7-9	NA	TRBJ1-4	TGTGCCAGCAGCTTAGACCCGGGCTACGAAAAACTGTTTTTT	CASSLDPGYEKLFF
NA	TRBV30	TRBD1	TRBJ2-5	TGTGCCTGGAGAAGAGGACAGGGGCAGGAGACCCAGTACTTC	CAWRRGQGQETQYF
NA	TRBV11-2	NA	TRBJ2-5	TGTGCCAGCAGCCCCGGGAGTGGAGTCCGGCAAGAGACCCAGTACTTC	CASSPGSGVRQETQYF
many	TRBV29-1	TRBD1	TRBJ2-7	TGCAGCGTCCAGGGGGCCTACGAGCAGTACTTC	CSVQGAYEQYF
few	TRBV10-3	NA	TRBJ2-5	TGTGCCATCAGTGATAGTAGCGGACAGTACCAAGAGACCCAGTACTTC	CAISDSSGQYQETQYF
NA	TRBV2	NA	TRBJ1-1	TGTGCCAGCAGTAATACAGGCCCCGCTGAAGCTTTCTTT	CASSNTGPAEAFF
NA	TRBV20-1	TRBD1	TRBJ2-3	TGCAGTGCTAGGAGGGACAGGGCCACAGATACGCAGTATTTT	CSARRDRATDTQYF
NA	TRBV6-2/TRBV6-3	TRBD1	TRBJ1-5	TGTGCCAGCAGGGCCGGGACAGGATCCAATCAGCCCCAGCATTTT	CASRAGTGSNQPQHF
NA	TRBV29-1	NA	TRBJ2-5	TGCAGCGTTGAAGGTCCTCAGGAAAGAGAGACCCAGTACTTC	CSVEGPQERETQYF
NA	TRBV5-1	NA	TRBJ1-3	TGCGCCAGCAGTTCTAATGTACAGGGCCTCTCTGGAAACACCATATATTTT	CASSSNVQGLSGNTIYF
NA	TRBV11-2	NA	TRBJ2-5	TGTGCCAGCCGAGTTATAGAGGATTGGGAGACCCAGTACTTC	CASRVIEDWETQYF
NA	TRBV3-1	TRBD2	TRBJ2-3	TGTGCCAGCAGTCCCGCGGGAGGCCTTATCACAGATACGCAGTATTTT	CASSPAGGLITDTQYF
many	TRBV20-1	NA	TRBJ1-1	TGCAGTGCTAGGACAGCATTCGACATGAACACTGAAGCTTTCTTT	CSARTAFDMNTEAFF
NA	TRBV9	NA	TRBJ2-7	TGTGCCAGCAGCGTAGGGGACGGCGGGCGCGAGCAGTACTTC	CASSVGDGGREQYF
few	TRBV29-1	NA	TRBJ2-7	TGCAGCGCTTCTCGGTCCAATCGCGAGCAGTACTTC	CSASRSNREQYF
NA	TRBV7-2	NA	TRBJ2-7	TGTGCCAGCGGCAGACCTAGCTACGAGCAGTACTTC	CASGRPSYEQYF
NA	TRBV5-5	TRBD2	TRBJ2-1	TGTGCCAGCAGCTTGGTTTTTCTAGCGGGAGGTAATGAGCAGTTCTTC	CASSLVFLAGGNEQFF
few	TRBV7-2	NA	TRBJ1-2	TGTGCCAGCAGCTTAGGCGGGCCAAGGGGGGTCTACGGCTACACCTTC	CASSLGGPRGVYGYTF
NA	TRBV24-1	NA	TRBJ1-6	TGTGCCACCAGTGAGCAGCCTAATTCACCCCTCCACTTT	CATSEQPNSPLHF
NA	TRBV4-2	NA	TRBJ2-7	TGTGCCAGCAGCCAAGAGGCACTAGCAACCTACGAGCAGTACTTC	CASSQEALATYEQYF
NA	TRBV20-1	TRBD2	TRBJ2-5	TGCAGTGGTTGGGAGGGCCCTCGGGAGACCCAGTACTTC	CSGWEGPRETQYF
many	TRBV7-9	NA	TRBJ2-3	TGTGCCAGCAGCTTCGGGGACACAGATACGCAGTATTTT	CASSFGDTDTQYF
many	TRBV11-2	NA	TRBJ2-1	TGTGCCAGCAGCTTAGATTACCAAAACAATGAGCAGTTCTTC	CASSLDYQNNEQFF
many	TRBV7-7	NA	TRBJ2-2	TGTGCCAGCAGCTTCAGGGACGCCGGGGAGCTGTTTTTT	CASSFRDAGELFF
many	TRBV20-1	NA	TRBJ1-2	TGCAGTGCGCCGTATCGACAAGACCACAACTATGGCTACACCTTC	CSAPYRQDHNYGYTF
NA	TRBV20-1	NA	TRBJ2-2	TGCAGTGCCGGGAATAAACAGGGTTCGGCCGGGGAGCTGTTTTTT	CSAGNKQGSAGELFF
many	TRBV7-2	NA	TRBJ1-2	TGTGCCAGCAGCCCAACGACGGGGATATTTGAGGGCTACACCTTC	CASSPTTGIFEGYTF
NA	TRBV12-3/TRBV12-4	NA	TRBJ2-7	TGTGCCAGCAGTTTTGATGTTATTCCCAACGAGCAGTACTTC	CASSFDVIPNEQYF
NA	TRBV6-1	NA	TRBJ2-3	TGTGCCAGCAGTCAAGGGTTATTCACAGATACGCAGTATTTT	CASSQGLFTDTQYF
NA	TRBV7-9	NA	TRBJ1-2	TGTGCCAGCAGCTTTGTGTACTCAGGCCCGATGGGCTACACCTTC	CASSFVYSGPMGYTF
many	TRBV5-1	NA	TRBJ2-5	TGCGCCAGCAGCTTAGCGGTAGACACGCACCAAGTGACCCAGTACTTC	CASSLAVDTHQVTQYF
NA	TRBV6-2/TRBV6-3	NA	TRBJ1-2	TGTGCCAGCACCCAGCCTGGAACAGACGGCTACACCTTC	CASTQPGTDGYTF
NA	TRBV14	TRBD1	TRBJ1-3	TGTGCCAGCAGCCACTTCCCAGGGGGCGCGGACACCATATATTTT	CASSHFPGGADTIYF
many	TRBV3-1	TRBD1	TRBJ1-2	TGTGCCAGCAGCCATCCAACAGGGGAGAATGACTATGGCTACACCTTC	CASSHPTGENDYGYTF
few	TRBV12-3/TRBV12-4	TRBD2	TRBJ2-1	TGTGCCAGCAGTTTCGGACTAGCGGACAATGAGCAGTTCTTC	CASSFGLADNEQFF
many	TRBV27	TRBD2	TRBJ2-1	TGTGCCAGCAGTCCCGGACTAGCGGTATACAATGAGCAGTTCTTC	CASSPGLAVYNEQFF
few	TRBV7-2	TRBD2	TRBJ2-3	TGTGCCAGCAGCTTAGATGCGGGAGGATCCACAGATACGCAGTATTTT	CASSLDAGGSTDTQYF